The 7 T cell receptor beta chains below come from one sample, sequenced in a study of blood T cell repertoires in COVID-19. Profiled with immunoSEQ multiplex PCR; TCRdb holds only in-frame clones, not every one. Here the sample spans roughly 120,000 clones, 60% to 85% being singletons. Sequences were obtained from peripheral blood. Every receptor here comes from a human donor with acute or convalescent COVID-19. The donor label of this sample is uncertain.

This clone has just a few counts. V is TRBV5-6 and J is TRBJ1-1; 8 positions agree with TRBD1. There are 13 residues in the CDR3. V lost 2 bases, J lost 5 bases, and 2 bases stayed unmatched. Germline V gene data show CDR1 as SGHDT and CDR2 as YYEEEE. This chain's CDR3 is CASSFRDRTEAFF. The CDR3 coding sequence is TGTGCCAGCAGCTTCCGGGACAGGACTGAAGCTTTCTTT. Filled out from reference TRBV5-6 and TRBJ1-1, the complete variable domain reads DAGVTQSPTHLIKTRGQQVTLRCSPKSGHDTVSWYQQALGQGPQFIFQYYEEEERQRGNFPDRFSGHQFPNYSSELNVNALLLGDSALYLCASSFRDRTEAFFGQGTRLTVV.

This chain links TRBV18 with TRBJ2-5; 11 positions agree with TRBD1. The CDR3 has 15 amino acids. Germline CDR1 and CDR2: KGHSH and LQKENI. J gave up 5 bases and V 2 bases, and 4 bases lay outside the gene matches. CDR3 nucleotides: TGTGCCAGCTCACCAGCGGACAGGGGGCAGGAGACCCAGTACTTC. Translated, it gives CASSPADRGQETQYF.

This chain's CDR3 is CASSIGTAYEQYF. The CDR3 bases are TGCGCCAGCAGCATAGGGACAGCTTACGAGCAGTACTTC. The V call is TRBV5-1, the J call TRBJ2-7; 7 positions agree with TRBD1. This CDR3 has 13 residues. V trimming: 4 bases; J trimming: 4 bases; junction bases outside the gene matches: 5. CDR1 is SGHRS, CDR2 YFSETQ, per germline.

This clone has ten or more counts. The chain couples TRBV3-1 (or the pseudogene TRBV3-2) to TRBJ1-2; possibly TRBD1 for D (5 bases). V was pared by 3 bases and J by 7 bases, with 12 bases between. The CDR3 is 13 amino acids. The germline V gene has CDR1 LGHDT and CDR2 YNNKEL (reference sequence). This CDR3 is CASSQKGWGGYTF. The CDR3 DNA is TGTGCCAGCAGCCAGAAGGGGTGGGGTGGCTACACCTTC.

V usage is TRBV5-8 and J usage is TRBJ1-6, with D hard to call. Germline CDR1 SGHTS, CDR2 YDEGEE. The CDR3 has 15 amino acids. The ends were cut back, 4 bases at V and 6 bases at J, with 14 bases in the middle. DNA for the CDR3: TGTGCCAGCAGCCAAACCAGACAAGCTAATTCACCCCTCCACTTT. Amino acids: CASSQTRQANSPLHF.

The rearrangement joins TRBV6-6 to TRBJ2-1; a possible D gene is TRBD1 (5 bases). The length of the CDR3 is 16 residues. The V gene lost 0 bases and the J gene lost 7 bases, with 16 bases spanning the gap. Germline V gene data show CDR1 as MNHNY and CDR2 as SVGAGI (reference sequence). DNA for the CDR3: TGTGCCAGCAGTTACTCGATATATCGGACATATAATGAGCAGTTCTTC. Translating gives CASSYSIYRTYNEQFF.

In this sample, this clone turned up a few times. The chain joins TRBV10-2 to TRBJ1-5; TRBD1 matches 11 bases. The CDR3 contains 17 residues. Losses at the gene ends were 6 bases for V and 0 bases for J; bases not matched to a gene: 7. Germline-derived CDR1 and CDR2 are WSHSY and SAAADI. This CDR3 is CASRPRDRGYSNQPQHF. The CDR3 nucleotides are TGCGCCAGCAGGCCCCGGGACAGGGGGTATAGCAATCAGCCCCAGCATTTT.